This TCR beta chain was sequenced in a study of vaccination and CD4 T cells after COVID-19 (dated 2022 in TCRdb). About the investigation overall: Every convalescent patient had a positive nasal swab PCR test for SARS-CoV-2, with mild disease in several patients and severe disease in one. The convalescent cohort comprised six males and four females, including two Hispanic individuals, seven Caucasians, two Asians and one multiracial person. Two doses of either the Pfizer-BioNTech BNT162b2 vaccine (n=8) or the Moderna mRNA-1273 vaccine (n=2) were administered to participants. Post-COVID blood samples were collected from convalescent patients a median of around 96 days after diagnosis, with a range of about 30 to 161 days. The time from the second vaccine dose to post-vaccine blood sampling had a median of roughly 72 days and ranged from about 12 to 250 days. Overlapping spike peptide pools from SARS-CoV-2 and from the common cold coronaviruses HCoV-NL63, HCoV-OC43 and HCoV-229E were used as culture stimuli. Control cultures used a CEFX viral epitope pool as positive control, an HIV-1 Nef peptide pool as negative control, or no peptide. The spike-specific CD4+ TCR repertoire was compared before and after mRNA vaccination in over nine COVID-19 convalescent patients and a handful of infection-naive healthy vaccine recipients.

The method was PCR. At the Johns Hopkins FTIC core, DNA from the cultured CD4+ T cells underwent TCR sequencing with the Oncomine TCR Beta short-read assay. The QIAamp micro DNA kit was used to extract genomic DNA from the cultured CD4+ T cells. Oncomine TCR Beta libraries from cultured CD4+ T cells were pooled with unique dual indexes and sequenced on an Illumina iSeq 100. From the authors' description of their analysis: Non-productive sequences were removed, and CDR3s that did not start with C, did not end with F or W, or were shorter than 7 amino acids were discarded. The MANAFEST web application identified antigen-specific clonotypes by comparing peptide-stimulated wells against reference wells and other culture wells. Positive clones required FDR below 0.05, an odds ratio above 5, and productive frequency above 0.1% in at least two of three replicate wells. Cross-reactive clonotypes were defined as significantly expanded in both SARS-CoV-2 spike wells and at least one common cold coronavirus spike condition. Similarity between CDR3 sequences was evaluated in R version 3.6.1 using Levenshtein distances (stringdist) and unrooted phylogenetic trees (ape). TCRdb reworked the public reads: Q25 trimming with fastp, MiXCR clone assembly, productive beta chains retained. Each entry merges the rows of one CDR3 protein and shows their most common DNA and genes. The V and J calls were determined by TCRdb, not by the authors. Here the sample has some 15,000 distinct CDR3 sequences; 50% to 60% occur a single time. Jointly, the top ten make up approximately 12% of the sample.

What this sample's treatment or condition label stands for: approximately 9-day PBMC culture with coronavirus spike peptide pools or control peptides (ViraFEST assay). The study used the ViraFEST assay, which expanded antigen-specific T cells with peptide pools and then identified expanded clonotypes by TCR sequencing. The positive SARS-CoV-2 PCR tests of the convalescent patients were dated from March to December 2020, before the Alpha, Beta and Delta variants emerged in the United States. Each well held more than 1.5 million PBMCs cultured in IMDM containing approximately 5.3% human AB serum and approximately 9.6 IU/ml IL-2, with roughly 9.2 ug/ml peptide pools added. On days 3 and 7, half of the culture medium was replaced with fresh IL-2-containing medium. After 10 days of culture, CD4+ T cells were isolated by negative selection with the EasySep CD4+ T cell isolation kit. Ficoll-Paque Plus gradient centrifugation was used to isolate PBMCs from whole blood, and the isolated PBMCs were then either used fresh or cryopreserved at -140C. Triplicate wells were generally used for each culture condition.

Study-wide conclusions, independent of this receptor: Among the post-vaccine SARS-CoV-2-reactive clones in convalescent patients, a median about 86% showed up only after vaccination, which suggests vaccine-specific priming. An increase in the median number of SARS-CoV-2-reactive clonotypes from around 20 after infection to roughly 38 after vaccination was observed, but the change was not found to be significant. Relatively few convalescent patients were included in the study, and early timepoints after natural infection were not analyzed. Of the vaccine-specific clones found in convalescent patients, nearly all (304 of 307) were mono-reactive for SARS-CoV-2 spike instead of being cross-reactive with common cold coronaviruses.

This clonotype was found a few times. The specificity of this receptor is unknown. No base quality values were provided; no much bigger clone lies one nucleotide off. Taken from the germline V gene, the CDR1 and CDR2 loops are SGHDN and FVKESK. The CDR3 goes from the cysteine to the phenylalanine over 13 residues. Here the CDR3 DNA is all that survives: 39 bases in frame from base 1. Trimming costs V 6 bases and J 2 bases, and their ends lie 10 bases apart. Input material: CD4+ T cells from blood, cultured in vitro. The sequence is built from TRBV14 and TRBJ1-1, and possibly TRBD1, on 5 matching bases. This TCR derives from a human donor who had recovered from COVID-19. The nucleotides are TGTGCCAGCAGTCTTGACAGAAACACTGAAGCTTTCTTT. This gives the protein CASSLDRNTEAFF.